A single sample is the source of the 30 T cell receptor beta chains below, sequenced in a study of T cell responses to AZD1222 COVID-19 vaccine. TCRdb's table, derived via immunoSEQ multiplex PCR, lists solely in-frame clones and lacks some. This sample has about 76,000 clones, with roughly nine tenths found just once. This specimen consisted of peripheral blood, obtained on day 0 of AZD1222 vaccination. Receptors were obtained from an adult in good health.

The chain joins TRBV4-2 to TRBJ2-1, with TRBD2 identical over 10 bases. The CDR3 runs to 17 residues. CDR1 LGHNA and CDR2 YNFKEQ come from the germline V gene. V dropped 0 bases and J dropped 8; count of bases not matched to a gene: 10. The CDR3 reads CASSQEIRAGGPYEQFF. CDR3 nucleotide sequence: TGTGCCAGCAGCCAAGAGATTCGAGCGGGGGGGCCCTATGAGCAGTTCTTC.

This chain links TRBV5-1 with TRBJ1-2; no clear D. Germline lookup yields CDR1 SGHRS and CDR2 YFSETQ. The CDR3 loop spans 15 amino acids. The V gene lost 6 bases and the J gene lost 2 bases, with 17 bases spanning the gap. CDR3 sequence (DNA): TGCGCCAGCACCAACCGCGGGTTCGGAAACTATGGCTACACCTTC. This translates into CASTNRGFGNYGYTF.

CDR3 loop: CAWNVGGTNEKLFF. The CDR3 coding sequence is TGTGCCTGGAATGTTGGGGGCACTAATGAAAAACTGTTTTTT. The rearrangement uses TRBV30 and TRBJ1-4; a weak D match, TRBD1 (6 bases). Germline V gene data show CDR1 as GTSNPN and CDR2 as SVGIG (reference sequence). Trimming removed 4 bases at V and 2 bases at J, with 11 bases between. This CDR3 has 14 residues. The full variable domain, its missing parts supplied by reference TRBV30 and TRBJ1-4, is SQTIHQWPATLVQPVGSPLSLECTVEGTSNPNLYWYRQAAGRGLQLLFYSVGIGQISSEVPQNLSASRPQDRQFILSSKKLLLSDSGFYLCAWNVGGTNEKLFFGSGTQLSVL.

The chain links TRBV10-3 to TRBJ2-1; 9 bases are a match to TRBD2. Trimming cost V 6 bases and J 4 bases; bases outside gene matches: 7. Germline V lookup: CDR1 ENHRY, CDR2 SYGVKD. The CDR3 is 15 residues long. CDR3 sequence: CAISSELAGYNEQFF. For the CDR3, the DNA is TGTGCCATCAGCAGTGAGCTAGCGGGGTACAATGAGCAGTTCTTC.

The rearrangement links TRBV5-1 to TRBJ1-2; D unresolved. The CDR3 has 13 residues. V was clipped by 0 bases and J by 4 bases, with 7 bases between them. The germline V gene has CDR1 SGHRS and CDR2 YFSETQ. CDR3 loop: CASSLEVTYGYTF. CDR3 coding DNA: TGCGCCAGCAGCTTGGAGGTAACCTATGGCTACACCTTC. Using reference TRBV5-1 and TRBJ1-2 for the parts outside the CDR3, the full variable domain is KAGVTQTPRYLIKTRGQQVTLSCSPISGHRSVSWYQQTPGQGLQFLFEYFSETQRNKGNFPGRFSGRQFSNSRSEMNVSTLELGDSALYLCASSLEVTYGYTFGSGTRLTVV.

This chain uses TRBV2 with TRBJ2-7; D is possibly TRBD1 or TRBD2 (5 bases each). This CDR3 has 15 amino acids. The germline V gene encodes CDR1 SNHLY and CDR2 FYNNEI. V was pared by 1 base and J by 0 bases, with 10 bases between. The CDR3 DNA follows: TGTGCCAGCAGTGAAGTTCAGGGACCCTCCTACGAGCAGTACTTC. Translating it yields CASSEVQGPSYEQYF.

The chain employs TRBV29-1 and TRBJ2-7; D is possibly TRBD1 (5 bases). This CDR3 contains 13 residues. Germline V gene lookup returns CDR1 SQVTM and CDR2 ANQGSEA. The ends were cut back, 6 bases at V and 0 bases at J, with 12 bases in the middle. The CDR3 spells CSVMTASSYEQYF. CDR3 in DNA: TGCAGCGTGATGACAGCAAGCTCCTACGAGCAGTACTTC.

The rearrangement uses TRBV11-3 and TRBJ1-1; TRBD1 agrees at 10 bases. V shed 8 bases and J 0 bases; nucleotides not matched to a gene: 9. CDR1 SGHNT and CDR2 YENEEA come from the germline V gene. This CDR3 spans 16 amino acids. The CDR3 here is CASFPGQGRMNTEAFF. In DNA, the CDR3 is TGTGCCAGCTTTCCGGGACAGGGGAGAATGAACACTGAAGCTTTCTTT.

V is TRBV7-8 and J is TRBJ1-4; the match to TRBD1 covers 7 bases. This CDR3 is 17 amino acids long. The germline CDR1 and CDR2 sequences are SGHVS and FQNEAQ. Unmatched junction bases numbered 18, after V lost 7 bases and J lost 7 bases. The CDR3 spells CASTRQGDLEAFEKLFF. DNA of the CDR3: TGTGCCAGCACTCGACAGGGAGATCTGGAGGCCTTTGAAAAACTGTTTTTT.

This clone has a handful of counts. The chain couples TRBV30 to TRBJ1-5, with D uncertain. Between the trimmed V and J ends, which lost 1 base and 4 bases, there was a span of 8 bases. Germline CDR1 reads GTSNPN; CDR2 reads SVGIG (reference sequence). The CDR3 length is 13 residues. The CDR3 reads CAWSGADNQPQHF. CDR3 in DNA: TGTGCCTGGAGTGGGGCTGATAATCAGCCCCAGCATTTT.

The gene calls are TRBV27 and TRBJ2-1; 9 nucleotides line up with TRBD2. In germline, CDR1 is MNHEY, CDR2 SMNVEV (reference sequence). V shed 2 bases, J shed 7 bases, and the junction held 9 bases outside the gene matches. The CDR3 length is 16 residues. The CDR3 bases are TGTGCCAGCAGTTTAAGGGGCGGGAGGGCCCAGAATGAGCAGTTCTTC. Its protein is CASSLRGGRAQNEQFF.

This clone was counted once. This chain joins TRBV9 and TRBJ1-3; the match to TRBD1 covers 8 bases. Trimming removed 1 base from V and 1 base from J; junction bases left unmatched: 1. Germline CDR1 is SGDLS and CDR2 is YYNGEE. This CDR3 region has 15 residues. The DNA for the CDR3 is TGTGCCAGCAGCGTAACAGGGGGGTCTGGAAACACCATATATTTT. Its translation: CASSVTGGSGNTIYF.

The chain has TRBV5-4 and TRBJ2-1, with 7 bases lining up with TRBD1. The CDR3 loop spans 14 amino acids. The germline V gene encodes CDR1 SGHNT and CDR2 YYREEE (reference sequence). V was clipped by 4 bases and J by 7 bases; unmatched bases: 8. The CDR3 loop is CASSSPTGKNEQFF. CDR3 coding DNA: TGTGCCAGCAGCAGCCCGACAGGGAAGAATGAGCAGTTCTTC.

The rearrangement joins TRBV27 to TRBJ1-5, with D perhaps TRBD1 (5 bases). This CDR3 comprises 15 residues. Trimming shortened V by 6 bases and J by 2 bases, and 14 bases separated the two germline ends. Germline V gives CDR1 MNHEY, CDR2 SMNVEV (reference sequence). CDR3 bases: TGTGCCAGCAGGTCCAGGGTCGGTGGCAATCAGCCCCAGCATTTT. It encodes CASRSRVGGNQPQHF.

The DNA for the CDR3 is TGTGCCAGCAGCTTTTCAGGGGGCGAGTCCACCTTC. Its protein product is CASSFSGGESTF. The genes are TRBV11-3 and TRBJ1-2; 8 nucleotides line up with TRBD1. Germline loops: CDR1 SGHNT, CDR2 YENEEA. With V trimmed by 3 bases and J by 13 bases, 7 bases remained unmatched. The CDR3 totals 12 residues.

This clone has only one observation. This rearrangement joins TRBV4-1 to TRBJ2-1, with D uncertain. The germline V gene encodes CDR1 MGHRA and CDR2 YSYEKL. The CDR3 totals 16 residues. V was cut by 1 base and J by 3 bases, with 13 bases left in between. DNA for the CDR3: TGCGCCAGCAGCCAAGCTGGGCGGACCTTCTACAATGAGCAGTTCTTC. It yields the protein CASSQAGRTFYNEQFF.

The chain carries TRBV20-1 and TRBJ1-6; 10 positions agree with TRBD1. Germline CDR1 DFQATT, CDR2 SNEGSKA (reference sequence). The CDR3 consists of 15 residues. Germline trimming cut 3 bases from V and 8 bases from J; bases unmatched to any gene: 7. In DNA form, the CDR3 reads TGCAGTGCTAGTGATTCCGGGACAGGGGATTCACCCCTCCACTTT. Its protein product is CSASDSGTGDSPLHF.

The V gene is TRBV12-3 or TRBV12-4, the J gene TRBJ2-1; either TRBD1 or TRBD2 may supply D (7 bases each). V was shortened by 5 bases and J by 9 bases, with 11 bases between the two germline ends. The CDR3 loop spans 12 amino acids. The CDR3 reads CASSPGGGEQFF. The CDR3 nucleotides are TGTGCCAGCAGTCCAGGGGGGGGTGAGCAGTTCTTC.

V usage is TRBV3-1 (or the pseudogene TRBV3-2) and J usage is TRBJ1-1, with 8 nucleotides matching TRBD1. CDR3 length: 13 residues. CDR1 is LGHDT and CDR2 is YNNKEL in the germline V gene (reference sequence). V lost 4 bases and J lost 6; bases outside the gene matches: 4. CDR3 in amino acids: CASSLDRGAEAFF. In DNA form, the CDR3 reads TGTGCCAGCAGCCTAGACAGGGGTGCTGAAGCTTTCTTT.

The chain employs TRBV7-2 and TRBJ1-4; D not certain. Germline CDR1 SGHTA, CDR2 FQGNSA. V was shortened by 0 bases and J by 1 base, with 0 bases between the two germline ends. The CDR3 has 13 residues. CDR3 in amino acids: CASSLATNEKLFF. The CDR3 bases are TGTGCCAGCAGCTTAGCAACTAATGAAAAACTGTTTTTT.

The chain links TRBV5-1 to TRBJ1-1; TRBD1 is a possible D gene (5 bases). Between the trimmed V and J ends, which lost 0 bases and 2 bases, there was a span of 20 bases. CDR1 is SGHRS, CDR2 YFSETQ, per germline. The CDR3 runs to 18 residues. The CDR3 reads CASSLGRGSGVLNTEAFF. The CDR3 DNA sequence: TGCGCCAGCAGCTTGGGGCGAGGGTCGGGGGTCCTAAACACTGAAGCTTTCTTT.

A note on this clone: The sample has other DNA sequences that encode this CDR3 too. The rearrangement joins TRBV19 to TRBJ2-2; the match to TRBD2 covers 13 bases. This CDR3 has 17 amino acids. Germline trimming cut 3 bases from V and 5 bases from J; bases unmatched to any gene: 6. CDR1 and CDR2 (germline): LNHDA, SQIVND (reference sequence). DNA of the CDR3: TGTGCCAGTAGTATCCCCCTACTAGCGGGGGGGACCGGGGAGCTGTTTTTT. It translates to CASSIPLLAGGTGELFF.

On this clone itself: The sample contains more than one DNA sequence encoding this CDR3. The V call is TRBV6-2 or TRBV6-3, the J call TRBJ1-5; 9 bases line up with TRBD1. The germline gives CDR1 MNHEY, CDR2 SVGEGT. The CDR3 runs to 15 residues. With V trimmed by 0 bases and J by 7 bases, 4 bases remained unmatched. The DNA for the CDR3 is TGTGCCAGCAGTTACTCGACAGGGGGTGGGCAGCCCCAGCATTTT. Translating it yields CASSYSTGGGQPQHF.

This sequence joins TRBV5-5 and TRBJ2-7; D is unclear. The germline CDR1 and CDR2 sequences are SGHKS and YYEKEE (reference sequence). The CDR3 sequence is 12 residues long. Trimming removed 6 bases at V and 6 bases at J, with 13 bases between. The CDR3 DNA reads as TGTGCCAGCAACCCAGACGGCCTCGAGCAGTACTTC. Translating gives CASNPDGLEQYF.

The chain combines TRBV12-3 or TRBV12-4 with TRBJ2-7; no reliable D call. Trimming removed 3 bases at V and 4 bases at J, with 10 bases between. This CDR3 is built from 13 residues. The CDR3 sequence: CASSLRILYEQYF. CDR3 bases: TGTGCCAGCAGTTTGAGGATACTTTACGAGCAGTACTTC.

This rearrangement joins TRBV7-9 to TRBJ1-3; D not resolved. V lost 1 base, J lost 5 bases, and 12 bases lay in between. This CDR3 is 15 amino acids long. Germline V gives CDR1 SEHNR, CDR2 FQNEAQ (reference sequence). DNA of the CDR3: TGTGCCAGCAGCTTAGTATCCGGAGGCCGAAACACCATATATTTT. Residues: CASSLVSGGRNTIYF.

The chain uses TRBV5-1 and TRBJ1-6, with a weak D call TRBD1 (5 bases). Trimming pared 4 bases from V and 6 bases from J, leaving 11 bases between. The V gene's germline CDR1 is SGHRS and CDR2 YFSETQ. The CDR3 totals 14 residues. The CDR3 spells CASSQGVGNSPLHF. Here the CDR3 DNA reads TGCGCCAGCAGCCAAGGGGTGGGTAATTCACCCCTCCACTTT.

The rearrangement joins TRBV11-2 to TRBJ1-2; TRBD1 aligns across 11 bases. Per germline, CDR1 SGHAT and CDR2 FQNNGV. The CDR3 runs 16 residues. The V gene end was trimmed by 7 bases and the J gene end by 8 bases; junction bases not matched to a gene: 15. The CDR3 bases are TGTGCCAGCACCCCCTCACCCGGCGGGACAGGGGGAGGCTACACCTTC. It translates to CASTPSPGGTGGGYTF.

The chain links TRBV5-6 to TRBJ1-5, with D unclear. Germline V gene lookup returns CDR1 SGHDT and CDR2 YYEEEE. Trimming left V 4 bases short and J 1 base short, with 12 bases between. This CDR3 has 15 amino acids. The CDR3 loop reads CASSQKPGSNQPQHF. The CDR3 DNA reads TGTGCCAGCAGCCAAAAACCGGGGAGCAATCAGCCCCAGCATTTT.

The chain carries TRBV19 and TRBJ2-2; D is uncertain. Trimming stripped 6 bases from V and 9 bases from J, with 8 bases between. The CDR3 runs to 11 residues. CDR1 is LNHDA and CDR2 is SQIVND in the germline V gene (reference sequence). This chain's CDR3 is CASRRSWELFF. Here the CDR3 DNA reads TGTGCCAGTAGGAGGTCTTGGGAGCTGTTTTTT.